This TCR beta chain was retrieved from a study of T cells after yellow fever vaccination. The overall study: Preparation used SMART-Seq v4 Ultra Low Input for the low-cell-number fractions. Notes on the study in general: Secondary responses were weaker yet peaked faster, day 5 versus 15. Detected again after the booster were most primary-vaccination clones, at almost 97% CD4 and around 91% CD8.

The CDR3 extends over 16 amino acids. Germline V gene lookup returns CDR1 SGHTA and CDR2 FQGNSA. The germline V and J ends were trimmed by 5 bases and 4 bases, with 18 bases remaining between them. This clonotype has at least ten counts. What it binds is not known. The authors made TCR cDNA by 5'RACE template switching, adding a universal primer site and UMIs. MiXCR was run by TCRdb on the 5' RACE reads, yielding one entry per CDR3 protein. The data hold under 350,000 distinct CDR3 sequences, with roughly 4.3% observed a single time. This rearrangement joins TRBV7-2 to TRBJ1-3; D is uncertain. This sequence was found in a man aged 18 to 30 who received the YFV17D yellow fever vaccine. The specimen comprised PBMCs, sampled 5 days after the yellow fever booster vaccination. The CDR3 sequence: CASSDPEPRVGNTIYF. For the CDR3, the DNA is TGTGCCAGCAGCGACCCGGAACCGCGGGTCGGAAACACCATATATTTT.